A selection of T cell receptor beta chains follows, all from one sample in a study of T cell responses to AZD1222 COVID-19 vaccine. TCRdb's table, derived via immunoSEQ multiplex PCR, lists solely in-frame clones and lacks some. Among about 150,000 clones listed, less than 95% were seen once. Sequenced material: peripheral blood, taken on day 0 of AZD1222 vaccination. Receptors were obtained from an adult in good health. Each CDR3 is given with its conserved first and last residue. Each record gives: V gene, CDR3 protein.

v_gene: TRBV7-6; CDR3aa: CASSPRASGGFYEQYF
v_gene: TRBV27; CDR3aa: CASSLSGTGQGGYGYTF
v_gene: TRBV7-8; CDR3aa: CASSFPRTESSGANVLTF
v_gene: TRBV7-2; CDR3aa: CASRRQGSSYNEQFF
v_gene: TRBV15; CDR3aa: CATSRATGSHNEQFF
v_gene: TRBV19; CDR3aa: CASSPNLAGESQYF
v_gene: TRBV6-4; CDR3aa: CASSDSTGAPSRGELFF
v_gene: TRBV29-1; CDR3aa: CSVEDRRRSKNIQYF
v_gene: TRBV7-9; CDR3aa: CASSLEGQGSYTF
v_gene: TRBV9; CDR3aa: CASSVAPPVTWALGVDTQYF
v_gene: TRBV5-1; CDR3aa: CASSLEGGTSYNEQFF
v_gene: TRBV30; CDR3aa: CAWGDRAYEQYF
v_gene: TRBV4-1; CDR3aa: CASSQVTALDTQYF
v_gene: TRBV7-7; CDR3aa: CASSPGTGHYNEQFF
v_gene: TRBV7-9; CDR3aa: CASSLYSRGPPYEQYF
v_gene: TRBV30; CDR3aa: CAWPSRGTQNGRLGYTF
v_gene: TRBV20-1; CDR3aa: CSAWGETQYF
v_gene: TRBV28; CDR3aa: CASNSGYEQYF
v_gene: TRBV6-2/TRBV6-3; CDR3aa: CASSYPPGGHYNEQFF
v_gene: TRBV30; CDR3aa: CAWSVRGWDYGYTF
v_gene: TRBV11-2; CDR3aa: CASSLTGSGANVLTF
v_gene: TRBV4-1; CDR3aa: CASSQTPGWGGREAFF
v_gene: TRBV9; CDR3aa: CASRAFYGYTF
v_gene: TRBV19; CDR3aa: CASSIGDSTDTQYF
v_gene: TRBV6-2/TRBV6-3; CDR3aa: CASSYEAVNSPLHF
v_gene: TRBV28; CDR3aa: CASSPSPAETQYF
v_gene: TRBV27; CDR3aa: CASTLDRGEKPQHF
v_gene: TRBV18; CDR3aa: CASSPQGLRAGNTIYF
v_gene: TRBV18; CDR3aa: CASSPPTRNTEAFF
v_gene: TRBV5-4; CDR3aa: CASSLWGVEQYF
v_gene: TRBV29-1; CDR3aa: CSVDSGSSYEQYF
v_gene: TRBV19; CDR3aa: CASSSREGYGYTF
v_gene: TRBV4-3; CDR3aa: CASSGPSGRLAGGLYNEQFF
v_gene: TRBV19; CDR3aa: CASSMRASGMLGEQFF
v_gene: TRBV4-3; CDR3aa: CASSQEGPIHPSGANVLTF
v_gene: TRBV29-1; CDR3aa: CSVEDTLGYTF
v_gene: TRBV27; CDR3aa: CASSPSSYEQYF
v_gene: TRBV10-3; CDR3aa: CAISGGGRDSLNTEAFF
v_gene: TRBV18; CDR3aa: CASSTGQNTGELFF
v_gene: TRBV6-2/TRBV6-3; CDR3aa: CASSYTESYEQYF
v_gene: TRBV4-1; CDR3aa: CASSQDPGPNSGNTIYF